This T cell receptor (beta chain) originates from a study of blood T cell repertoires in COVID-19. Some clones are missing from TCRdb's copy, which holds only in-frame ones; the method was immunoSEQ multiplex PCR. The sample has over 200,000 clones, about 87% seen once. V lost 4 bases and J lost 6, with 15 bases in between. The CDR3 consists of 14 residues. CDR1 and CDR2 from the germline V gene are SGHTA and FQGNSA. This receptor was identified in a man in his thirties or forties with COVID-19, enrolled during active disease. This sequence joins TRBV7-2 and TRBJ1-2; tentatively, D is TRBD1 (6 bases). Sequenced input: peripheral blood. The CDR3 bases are TGTGCCAGCAGCTCGACGGGGACAAGAAATGGCTACACCTTC. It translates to CASSSTGTRNGYTF.